The clone carrying this T cell receptor beta chain was seen a few times. Its antigen is undetermined. Template switching added a universal primer binding site, and final cDNA carried unique molecular identifiers. Each CDR3 protein gets one entry after TCRdb re-called the 5' RACE reads with MiXCR. The top ten clones hold around 0.98% of a sample with 700,000 or so distinct CDR3 sequences, under 9% of them seen once. This sample was included in a study of identical twins. Study outcomes and limitations: Findings came from cross-sectional statistics, without long-term follow-up of donors. Out-of-frame TCR alpha sharing in monozygotic twins exceeded recombination model predictions.

V lost 3 bases and J lost 8, with 11 bases in between. Germline V CDR1 and CDR2: MNHEY, SVGAGI. This CDR3 region has 13 residues. The same specimen was also included in a second study, on yellow fever vaccine responses in identical twins. According to that study: A vaccine T cell response that seemed partly convergent and partly personalized was reported in twins.

The sequenced material came from PBMCs. The J gene is TRBJ2-1, the V gene TRBV6-5; a weak D match, TRBD2 (5 bases). The sequence came from a woman younger than 30 in good health. CDR3 loop: CASSYFSGDEQFF. In DNA form, the CDR3 reads TGTGCCAGCAGTTATTTTTCCGGGGATGAGCAGTTCTTC.